The sequence of this T cell receptor (beta chain) was determined in a study of T cell responses to AZD1222 COVID-19 vaccine. Study-level results: Reports say nearly half of spike-specific TCRs go after unmutated variant regions. Rises in breadth and depth of Spike-specific TCRs came after two AZD1222 doses. White British donors predominated, females outnumbered males, and clonal diversity was possibly underestimated. Sampling captured repertoires only after the peak T cell response.

The protocol was immunoSEQ multiplex PCR, while the TCRdb copy is restricted to in-frame clones and leaves out a portion. The sample includes about 220,000 clones, 93% of them seen just once. This CDR3 has 14 residues. CDR1 KGHSH and CDR2 LQKENI come from the germline V gene. The V end lost 5 bases, the J end lost 8 bases, and 15 bases lay between the germline ends. About this clone itself: Its target is unknown.

The sample here was peripheral blood, taken on day 0 of MenACWY control vaccination. This chain links TRBV18 with TRBJ1-4, with D perhaps TRBD1 (5 bases). The TCR originated in an adult in good health. DNA of the CDR3: TGTGCCAGCTCAGCCGGCTTCGAGGGGGAAAAACTGTTTTTT. It encodes CASSAGFEGEKLFF.